This passage covers 30 T cell receptor beta chains from one sample sequenced in a study of blood T cell repertoires in COVID-19. The data were produced by immunoSEQ multiplex PCR, yet TCRdb's version contains in-frame clones alone and is incomplete. In the table there are under 300,000 clones, around 85% of which are singletons. Source material: peripheral blood. The receptor source for this set is a man in his 60s with acute or convalescent COVID-19.

The V gene is TRBV15, the J gene TRBJ1-2, with a possible D match to TRBD1 (6 bases). Germline V gene sequence: CDR1 LNHNV, CDR2 YYDKDF (reference sequence). This CDR3 has 17 residues. V dropped 4 bases and J dropped 2 bases, with 20 bases sitting between them. The CDR3 DNA is TGTGCCACCAGCACTTTTGAGGGGGGGGCGGGAAACTATGGCTACACCTTC. This codes for CATSTFEGGAGNYGYTF.

This chain uses TRBV28 with TRBJ1-5; 9 nucleotides agree with TRBD1. Losses at the gene ends were 4 bases for V and 5 bases for J; bases not matched to a gene: 6. This CDR3 spans 15 amino acids. The germline V gene encodes CDR1 MDHEN and CDR2 SYDVKM. As DNA, the CDR3 is TGTGCCAGCAGTTGGGACAGGGATGCGTATCAGCCCCAGCATTTT. As protein: CASSWDRDAYQPQHF. Based on the CDR3 plus reference TRBV28 and TRBJ1-5, the full variable domain is DVKVTQSSRYLVKRTGEKVFLECVQDMDHENMFWYRQDPGLGLRLIYFSYDVKMKEKGDIPEGYSVSREKKERFSLILESASTNQTSMYLCASSWDRDAYQPQHFGDGTRLSIL.

The chain uses TRBV5-4 and TRBJ1-1; 11 nucleotides match TRBD1. V lost 3 bases, J lost 4 bases, and 5 bases stayed unmatched. The CDR3 runs 15 residues. Looked up from germline, CDR1 is SGHNT and CDR2 is YYREEE (reference sequence). As DNA, the CDR3 is TGTGCCAGCAGCTCCCGGGACAGGGGGGGCACTGAAGCTTTCTTT. It codes for CASSSRDRGGTEAFF.

This chain uses TRBV5-6 with TRBJ2-5, with D perhaps matching TRBD2 (5 bases). Looked up from germline, CDR1 is SGHDT and CDR2 is YYEEEE. With 4 bases removed from V and 5 bases from J, the gap between germline ends came to 6 bases. This CDR3 region has 11 residues. CDR3 in DNA: TGTGCCAGCAGCGGCGGGGAGACCCAGTACTTC. It encodes CASSGGETQYF.

V usage is TRBV6-5 and J usage is TRBJ1-2; D is ambiguous. CDR1 and CDR2 (germline): MNHEY, SVGAGI. The V gene lost 8 bases and the J gene lost 4 bases, with 17 bases spanning the gap. This CDR3 has 14 amino acids. As DNA, the CDR3 is TGTGCCAGCCGGTCTGTTGGGCGCAGCTATGGCTACACCTTC. Translation: CASRSVGRSYGYTF.

This clone came up once. V usage is TRBV7-2 and J usage is TRBJ1-2; 9 bases agree with TRBD1. The germline gives CDR1 SGHTA, CDR2 FQGNSA. J lost 4 bases, V lost 1 base, and 4 bases had no gene match. The length of the CDR3 is 15 residues. CDR3 loop: CASSLETGGGYGYTF. CDR3 nucleotides: TGTGCCAGCAGCTTAGAGACAGGGGGGGGCTATGGCTACACCTTC.

The CDR3 DNA reads as TGTGCCAGCAGCCAACAGGCTGATCAAGAGACCCAGTACTTC. Its protein product is CASSQQADQETQYF. The rearrangement links TRBV7-2 to TRBJ2-5, with a tentative D call TRBD1 (5 bases). Germline V lookup: CDR1 SGHTA, CDR2 FQGNSA. Trimming took off 5 bases at V and 2 bases at J, with 12 bases between the two ends. The CDR3 runs to 14 residues.

The chain is built from TRBV2 and TRBJ1-3; D is possibly TRBD1 (5 bases). The length of the CDR3 is 16 residues. Germline lookup yields CDR1 SNHLY and CDR2 FYNNEI. Trimming removed 7 bases from V and 0 bases from J, with 16 bases in between. CDR3 in DNA: TGTGCCAGCACTCCAGACATCGGGGGCTCTGGAAACACCATATATTTT. Translating it yields CASTPDIGGSGNTIYF.

The chain recombines TRBV6-2 or TRBV6-3 with TRBJ1-5, with D uncertain. Trimming stripped 0 bases from V and 6 bases from J, with 9 bases between. The CDR3 extends over 14 amino acids. From germline, CDR1 is MNHEY and CDR2 SVGEGT. The CDR3 DNA reads as TGTGCCAGCAGTTACTCTTCGGAGGCTCAGCCCCAGCATTTT. The encoded protein is CASSYSSEAQPQHF.

The J gene is TRBJ1-6, the V gene TRBV7-9; TRBD1 might be the D (5 bases). CDR1 is SEHNR and CDR2 is FQNEAQ in the germline V gene (reference sequence). The V end lost 5 bases, the J end lost 7 bases, and 18 bases lay between the germline ends. CDR3 size: 16 residues. CDR3 DNA: TGTGCCAGCAGCAAACCCCCGACAGCCTCGAATTCACCCCTCCACTTT. Residues: CASSKPPTASNSPLHF.

The chain uses TRBV9 and TRBJ2-7, with 10 bases fitting TRBD1. Trimming at V came to 0 bases and at J to 6 bases, leaving 9 bases not matched to a gene. This CDR3 is 16 amino acids long. Germline values: CDR1 SGDLS, CDR2 YYNGEE. The CDR3 sequence is CASSVGEGQGIFEQYF. The CDR3 region has the DNA TGTGCCAGCAGCGTAGGGGAGGGACAGGGGATTTTCGAGCAGTACTTC.

The chain links TRBV7-3 to TRBJ2-7; tentative D call: TRBD1 (6 bases). V dropped 5 bases and J dropped 6 bases, with 14 bases sitting between them. CDR1 is SGHTA and CDR2 is FQGTGA in the germline V gene. The CDR3 length is 13 residues. This chain's CDR3 is CASSPNRAGEQYF. In DNA form, the CDR3 reads TGTGCCAGCAGCCCAAACAGGGCTGGCGAGCAGTACTTC.

The genes are TRBV7-2 and TRBJ1-1; unclear D gene. The CDR3 is made up of 13 amino acids. Germline V gene data show CDR1 as SGHTA and CDR2 as FQGNSA. With 6 bases removed from V and 1 base from J, the gap between germline ends came to 9 bases. The CDR3 DNA reads TGTGCCAGCAGTACTGATTCGAACACTGAAGCTTTCTTT. Amino acid sequence: CASSTDSNTEAFF.

This clone was observed once. This sequence joins TRBV14 and TRBJ2-3, with 7 bases lining up with TRBD2. Looked up from germline, CDR1 is SGHDN and CDR2 is FVKESK. V lost 1 base, J lost 1 base, and 2 bases stayed unmatched. This CDR3 spans 15 amino acids. This CDR3 reads CASSQVLAGTDTQYF. The CDR3, as DNA: TGTGCCAGCAGCCAAGTTCTAGCGGGCACAGATACGCAGTATTTT. The full variable domain, with the rest looked up from reference TRBV14 and TRBJ2-3, is EAGVTQFPSHSVIEKGQTVTLRCDPISGHDNLYWYRRVMGKEIKFLLHFVKESKQDESGMPNNRFLAERTGGTYSTLKVQPAELEDSGVYFCASSQVLAGTDTQYFGPGTRLTVL.

The rearrangement joins TRBV5-4 to TRBJ2-5; weak D call: TRBD1 (5 bases). Trimming cost V 4 bases and J 2 bases, with 12 bases left between them. Germline lookup yields CDR1 SGHNT and CDR2 YYREEE (reference sequence). The CDR3 sequence is 14 residues long. CDR3 in DNA: TGTGCCAGCAGCCACCTAGGGGTTCAAGAGACCCAGTACTTC. This translates into CASSHLGVQETQYF.

V is TRBV4-2 and J is TRBJ2-3, with TRBD2 matching 11 bases. V was pared by 1 base and J by 4 bases, with 7 bases of the junction left unmatched. The CDR3 length is 17 residues. CDR1 LGHNA and CDR2 YNFKEQ come from the germline V gene. This chain's CDR3 is CASSQAGTSGSADTQYF. The CDR3 DNA reads TGTGCCAGCAGCCAAGCCGGCACTAGCGGGAGTGCAGATACGCAGTATTTT.

V gene TRBV6-5 combines with J gene TRBJ2-5, with a possible D match to TRBD1 (6 bases). In germline, CDR1 is MNHEY, CDR2 SVGAGI. The CDR3 sequence is 14 residues long. The V gene lost 1 base and the J gene lost 5 bases, with 11 bases spanning the gap. CDR3 region: CASSYLQGLETQYF. CDR3 DNA sequence: TGTGCCAGCAGTTACTTACAGGGTCTGGAGACCCAGTACTTC.

The J gene is TRBJ2-1, the V gene TRBV5-1; 7 bases match TRBD1. The V gene's germline CDR1 is SGHRS and CDR2 YFSETQ. The length of the CDR3 is 14 residues. V lost 0 bases and J lost 9; bases outside the gene matches: 6. CDR3 amino acids: CASSLGRGYGEQFF. In nucleotides, the CDR3 is TGCGCCAGCAGCTTGGGCAGGGGGTATGGTGAGCAGTTCTTC.

CDR3 sequence reads: CASRGLTGRTEAFF. CDR3 sequence (DNA): TGTGCCAGCAGGGGCCTCACAGGGCGGACTGAAGCTTTCTTT. This chain connects TRBV2 to TRBJ1-1, with D possibly TRBD1 on 6 matching bases. Germline V gives CDR1 SNHLY, CDR2 FYNNEI. The CDR3 has 14 amino acids. The germline V and J ends were trimmed by 6 bases and 5 bases, with 16 bases remaining between them. The whole variable domain, filled in from reference TRBV2 and TRBJ1-1, reads EPEVTQTPSHQVTQMGQEVILRCVPISNHLYFYWYRQILGQKVEFLVSFYNNEISEKSEIFDDQFSVERPDGSNFTLKIRSTKLEDSAMYFCASRGLTGRTEAFFGQGTRLTVV.

This clone appeared once. The chain joins TRBV4-3 to TRBJ2-2; maybe TRBD2 (5 bases). Germline-derived CDR1 and CDR2 are LGHNA and YSLEER. The CDR3 is 18 residues long. V lost 0 bases and J lost 0, with 14 bases in between. CDR3 protein: CASSQEVTYGANTGELFF. CDR3 coding DNA: TGCGCCAGCAGCCAAGAAGTCACCTACGGGGCGAACACCGGGGAGCTGTTTTTT.

The CDR3 sequence: CASSPDSDQPQHF. CDR3 nucleotides: TGTGCCAGCAGCCCCGATTCAGATCAGCCCCAGCATTTT. The genes are TRBV9 and TRBJ1-5; D ambiguous. Germline V gives CDR1 SGDLS, CDR2 YYNGEE. There are 13 residues in the CDR3. Trimming pared 4 bases from V and 5 bases from J, leaving 10 bases between.

The rearrangement links TRBV7-9 to TRBJ2-7; D possibly corresponds to TRBD1 (5 bases). V lost 4 bases, J lost 2 bases, and 15 bases lay in between. The CDR3 is made up of 15 amino acids. Germline loops: CDR1 SEHNR, CDR2 FQNEAQ (reference sequence). CDR3 sequence: CASSSPMGRTYEQYF. CDR3 DNA sequence: TGTGCCAGCAGCTCTCCTATGGGGCGTACCTACGAGCAGTACTTC.

This chain links TRBV30 with TRBJ2-1, with TRBD2 matching over 7 bases. This CDR3 has 16 amino acids. From germline, CDR1 is GTSNPN and CDR2 SVGIG (reference sequence). The junction had 11 bases not matched to a gene; V was cut back by 2 bases and J by 4 bases. In nucleotides, the CDR3 is TGTGCCTGGAGTCACGAAGGCGGGAGAATATACAATGAGCAGTTCTTC. Amino acids: CAWSHEGGRIYNEQFF.

V usage is TRBV9 and J usage is TRBJ2-5; 9 nucleotides align to TRBD1. The CDR3 length is 14 residues. Germline CDR1 SGDLS, CDR2 YYNGEE. After removal of 4 bases from V and 5 bases from J, the junction contained 6 bases not matched to a gene. CDR3 sequence reads: CASSTRQGEETQYF. CDR3 DNA: TGTGCCAGCAGCACCCGACAGGGGGAGGAGACCCAGTACTTC.

V gene TRBV4-2 combines with J gene TRBJ2-7, with 10 bases that match TRBD1. J was trimmed by 7 bases and V by 0 bases; bases with no gene match: 9. The germline V gene encodes CDR1 LGHNA and CDR2 YNFKEQ. The CDR3 runs to 16 residues. CDR3 sequence (DNA): TGTGCCAGCAGCCAAGATCCAGGGACAGGGGTACGGGAGCAGTACTTC. Encoded protein: CASSQDPGTGVREQYF.

This chain connects TRBV30 to TRBJ2-4; D might be TRBD1 (6 bases). V lost 0 bases, J lost 7 bases, and 10 bases lay in between. Germline-derived CDR1 and CDR2 are GTSNPN and SVGIG (reference sequence). The CDR3 has 13 amino acids. The CDR3, as DNA: TGTGCCTGGAGTGTCCCAGGGGCGAACATTCAGTACTTC. This encodes CAWSVPGANIQYF.

This sequence joins TRBV28 and TRBJ2-1, with 10 bases that match TRBD2. The CDR3 runs 15 residues. Germline V CDR1 and CDR2: MDHEN, SYDVKM. V lost 7 bases, J lost 6 bases, and 9 bases stayed unmatched. The CDR3 loop is CASTPRGLAFNEQFF. Written as DNA, the CDR3 is TGTGCCAGCACTCCTCGGGGACTAGCGTTCAATGAGCAGTTCTTC. Drawing the rest from reference TRBV28 and TRBJ2-1, the complete variable domain is DVKVTQSSRYLVKRTGEKVFLECVQDMDHENMFWYRQDPGLGLRLIYFSYDVKMKEKGDIPEGYSVSREKKERFSLILESASTNQTSMYLCASTPRGLAFNEQFFGPGTRLTVL.

This chain connects TRBV5-4 to TRBJ1-5; D may be TRBD1 (6 bases). The germline V and J ends were trimmed by 0 bases and 0 bases, with 7 bases remaining between them. CDR1 is SGHNT and CDR2 is YYREEE in the germline V gene (reference sequence). The CDR3 has 15 residues. For the CDR3, the DNA is TGTGCCAGCAGCTTGGCAGGGGATAGCAATCAGCCCCAGCATTTT. Translating it yields CASSLAGDSNQPQHF.

To note about this clone: Additional DNA sequences in this sample encode the identical CDR3. The chain couples TRBV20-1 to TRBJ1-4; 7 bases map to TRBD1. V trimming: 3 bases; J trimming: 8 bases; junction bases outside the gene matches: 9. Per the germline V gene, CDR1 is DFQATT and CDR2 is SNEGSKA (reference sequence). This CDR3 has 14 amino acids. CDR3 DNA: TGCAGTGCTAGTCCAGGAACAGGGGACGAAAAACTGTTTTTT. Translation: CSASPGTGDEKLFF.

V is TRBV5-1 and J is TRBJ2-7; 9 nucleotides align to TRBD1. Unmatched junction bases numbered 8, after V lost 2 bases and J lost 5 bases. CDR3 length: 15 residues. Germline CDR1 SGHRS, CDR2 YFSETQ. The DNA for the CDR3 is TGCGCCAGCAGCTTTCTGGGGGACAGGGTCAACGAGCAGTACTTC. As protein: CASSFLGDRVNEQYF.